Reported below is one T cell receptor (beta chain). Its antigen is not identified. This sample is part of a study of cytomegalovirus exposure and HLA in healthy donors. About the study: In an early release, HLA-typed donors contributed roughly 85 million unique TCR sequences. Study outcomes and limitations: Accurate prediction of HLA-A and HLA-B alleles (for most subjects) was reportedly achieved from TCR beta sequences.

A multiplex PCR was run with 60 Vbeta primers and 13 Jbeta primers. Profiled with immunoSEQ multiplex PCR; TCRdb holds only in-frame clones, not every one. The sample lists more than 100,000 clones, more than 60% occurring once. The TCR sequence derives from a woman aged 40-49 years in good health and CMV-seropositive. The sequenced material came from PBMCs.

This CDR3 is CASSPGGEDLSGNTIYF. CDR3 DNA sequence: TGTGCCAGCAGCCCAGGGGGCGAAGATCTCTCTGGAAACACCATATATTTT. The chain has TRBV13 and TRBJ1-3, with TRBD1 identical over 8 bases. The V gene's germline CDR1 is PRHDT and CDR2 FYEKMQ (reference sequence). CDR3 length: 17 amino acids. The ends lost 5 bases at V and 0 bases at J; junction bases unmatched: 9.